Below are 18 T cell receptor beta chains sequenced from a single sample in a study of CD8 T cells in Susac syndrome. An amount of RNA that ranged from roughly 0.45 to 1 ug was reverse transcribed with random hexamers. Via MiXCR, TCRdb re-called the immunoSEQ multiplex PCR reads, giving one row per CDR3 protein. This table has under 200,000 distinct CDR3 sequences, roughly 91% appearing once. Sequenced material: CD4+ T cells from PBMCs. The receptors were sampled from a human donor with Susac syndrome.

The rearrangement uses TRBV9 and TRBJ2-7, with D possibly TRBD2 on 5 matching bases. Trimming shortened V by 0 bases and J by 1 base, and 5 bases separated the two germline ends. Germline CDR1 is SGDLS and CDR2 is YYNGEE. There are 13 residues in the CDR3. In nucleotides, the CDR3 is TGTGCCAGCAGCGTAGCGGGATCCTACGAGCAGTACTTC. Encoded protein: CASSVAGSYEQYF.

The V and J genes are TRBV19 and TRBJ1-2; D uncertain. The V gene's germline CDR1 is LNHDA and CDR2 SQIVND (reference sequence). The CDR3 totals 13 residues. V lost 9 bases and J 5 bases, leaving 16 bases between the germline ends. The CDR3 DNA follows: TGTGCCAGCCAGACCTCTACCCATTATGGCTACACCTTC. Encoded protein: CASQTSTHYGYTF.

The genes are TRBV5-1 and TRBJ1-1; 8 bases are a match to TRBD1. The germline CDR1 and CDR2 sequences are SGHRS and YFSETQ. This CDR3 comprises 15 residues. The ends lost 3 bases at V and 0 bases at J; junction bases unmatched: 4. This chain's CDR3 is CASSYGQGMNTEAFF. The CDR3 DNA follows: TGCGCCAGCAGCTACGGACAGGGTATGAACACTGAAGCTTTCTTT.

This clonotype was found a few times. The chain employs TRBV7-3 and TRBJ2-1; D is unresolved. V was pared by 4 bases and J by 9 bases, with 13 bases between. Per the germline V gene, CDR1 is SGHTA and CDR2 is FQGTGA. The CDR3 runs 13 residues. The CDR3 is CASSSHPRVEQFF. The CDR3 DNA sequence: TGTGCCAGCAGCTCTCACCCTAGGGTTGAGCAGTTCTTC.

The chain couples TRBV5-1 to TRBJ2-1; a possible D gene is TRBD2 (6 bases). Trimming took 7 bases from V and 1 from J, leaving 12 bases between them. Germline V lookup: CDR1 SGHRS, CDR2 YFSETQ. The CDR3 runs 14 residues. The CDR3 nucleotides read TGCGCCAGCTCCGGGGGTTGGTCCTACAATGAGCAGTTCTTC. Translated: CASSGGWSYNEQFF. Full variable domain (rest looked up from reference TRBV5-1 and TRBJ2-1): KAGVTQTPRYLIKTRGQQVTLSCSPISGHRSVSWYQQTPGQGLQFLFEYFSETQRNKGNFPGRFSGRQFSNSRSEMNVSTLELGDSALYLCASSGGWSYNEQFFGPGTRLTVL.

This rearrangement joins TRBV12-3 or TRBV12-4 to TRBJ1-4; the D is unclear. The CDR3 has 14 residues. Trimming took off 5 bases at V and 5 bases at J, with 12 bases between the two ends. CDR3 sequence reads: CASSPGMRNEKLFF. The CDR3 DNA reads TGTGCCAGCAGTCCCGGGATGCGGAATGAAAAACTGTTTTTT.

This clonotype was recorded only once. The rearrangement uses TRBV30 and TRBJ2-1; D remains unclear. Germline V CDR1 and CDR2: GTSNPN, SVGIG (reference sequence). CDR3 length: 11 residues. Trimming removed 6 bases from V and 7 bases from J, with 10 bases in between. CDR3 sequence reads: CACDGLNEQFF. As DNA, the CDR3 is TGTGCCTGCGATGGTTTGAATGAGCAGTTCTTC.

The chain has TRBV19 and TRBJ2-1, with a possible D match to TRBD2 (5 bases). V lost 7 bases and J 0 bases, leaving 13 bases between the germline ends. CDR3 length: 15 residues. Germline lookup yields CDR1 LNHDA and CDR2 SQIVND (reference sequence). CDR3 in DNA: TGTGCCAGTATAGCGTCGGGGAGCTCCTACAATGAGCAGTTCTTC. This translates into CASIASGSSYNEQFF.

The V call is TRBV20-1, the J call TRBJ1-6, with TRBD1 matching 7 bases. V dropped 1 base and J dropped 7; count of bases not matched to a gene: 4. Germline lookup yields CDR1 DFQATT and CDR2 SNEGSKA (reference sequence). CDR3 length: 14 residues. This CDR3 reads CSARVGQENSPLHF. CDR3 bases: TGCAGTGCTAGAGTCGGACAGGAAAATTCACCCCTCCACTTT.

The sample holds one count of this clonotype. V gene TRBV15 combines with J gene TRBJ2-1; D perhaps matches TRBD1 (6 bases). The CDR3 is made up of 16 amino acids. V lost 1 base, J lost 0 bases, and 10 bases lay in between. Germline assignment: CDR1 LNHNV and CDR2 YYDKDF (reference sequence). Written as DNA, the CDR3 is TGTGCCACCAGCAGAGTACAGGGAAGCTCCTACAATGAGCAGTTCTTC. Translated, it gives CATSRVQGSSYNEQFF.

This rearrangement joins TRBV29-1 to TRBJ2-2; 9 bases are a match to TRBD1. Per germline, CDR1 SQVTM and CDR2 ANQGSEA. With V trimmed by 6 bases and J by 3 bases, 20 bases remained unmatched. The CDR3 has 19 residues. This CDR3 is CSVGIPRDRDLVDTGELFF. Written as DNA, the CDR3 is TGCAGCGTCGGGATACCCCGGGACAGGGATTTAGTCGACACCGGGGAGCTGTTTTTT.

This clonotype was observed a single time. CDR3 in DNA: TGTGCCAGCAGACCGTTCAGCTCTGGTGAGCAGTTCTTC. Amino acids: CASRPFSSGEQFF. The chain joins TRBV27 to TRBJ2-1, with no clear D. V was trimmed by 6 bases and J by 9 bases, leaving 15 bases between them. This CDR3 is 13 amino acids long. CDR1 is MNHEY, CDR2 SMNVEV, per germline (reference sequence).

V usage is TRBV3-1 and J usage is TRBJ1-1; no clear D. The CDR3 spans 14 residues. The germline V and J ends were trimmed by 4 bases and 7 bases, with 16 bases remaining between them. Germline V CDR1 and CDR2: LGHDT, YNNKEL (reference sequence). In DNA form, the CDR3 reads TGTGCCAGCAGCCCCCGAGGCTCATTCATTGAAGCTTTCTTT. Encoded protein: CASSPRGSFIEAFF.

The chain combines TRBV20-1 with TRBJ2-1, with 9 nucleotides matching TRBD2. Germline-derived CDR1 and CDR2 are DFQATT and SNEGSKA (reference sequence). The CDR3 is 17 amino acids. V lost 5 bases to trimming and J lost 2 bases; unmatched junction nucleotides: 13. CDR3 loop: CSAPPGGSGGTYNEQFF. The CDR3 DNA is TGCAGTGCTCCCCCCGGGGGGAGCGGGGGGACCTACAATGAGCAGTTCTTC.

The chain links TRBV6-5 to TRBJ1-2, with a possible D match to TRBD1 (5 bases). Germline-derived CDR1 and CDR2 are MNHEY and SVGAGI. The CDR3 sequence is 15 residues long. The V end was cut by 0 bases, the J end by 4 bases, with 12 bases between. CDR3 residues: CASSYSFGGSYGYTF. CDR3 bases: TGTGCCAGCAGTTACTCTTTCGGGGGTAGCTATGGCTACACCTTC.

The chain links TRBV18 to TRBJ1-2, with a weak D call TRBD1 (5 bases). Germline V CDR1 and CDR2: KGHSH, LQKENI. The ends were cut back, 3 bases at V and 1 base at J, with 15 bases in the middle. This CDR3 spans 16 amino acids. CDR3 sequence reads: CASSPPTRDINYGYTF. In DNA form, the CDR3 reads TGTGCCAGCTCACCCCCCACCAGGGATATTAACTATGGCTACACCTTC.

This clonotype showed up just a few times. The chain combines TRBV19 with TRBJ2-1; D unresolved. The CDR3 loop spans 14 amino acids. V was cut by 3 bases and J by 0 bases, with 6 bases left in between. Germline CDR1 is LNHDA and CDR2 is SQIVND (reference sequence). The CDR3 here is CASSMDSSYNEQFF. The CDR3 DNA reads TGTGCCAGTAGTATGGATAGCTCCTACAATGAGCAGTTCTTC.

The V gene is TRBV6-5, the J gene TRBJ2-7; 9 bases align to TRBD1. This CDR3 region has 14 residues. Germline CDR1 is MNHEY and CDR2 is SVGAGI. Losses at the gene ends were 0 bases for V and 5 bases for J; bases not matched to a gene: 2. The CDR3 spells CASSYSGQGHEQYF. DNA of the CDR3: TGTGCCAGCAGTTACTCGGGACAGGGCCACGAGCAGTACTTC.